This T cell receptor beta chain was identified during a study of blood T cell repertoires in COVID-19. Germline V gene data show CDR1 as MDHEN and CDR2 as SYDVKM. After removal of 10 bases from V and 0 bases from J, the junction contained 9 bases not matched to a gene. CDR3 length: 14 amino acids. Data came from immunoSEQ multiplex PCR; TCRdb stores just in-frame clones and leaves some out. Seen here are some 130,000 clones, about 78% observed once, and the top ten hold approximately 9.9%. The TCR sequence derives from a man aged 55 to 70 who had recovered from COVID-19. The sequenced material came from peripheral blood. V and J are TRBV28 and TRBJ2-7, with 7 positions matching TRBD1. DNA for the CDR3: TGTGCCATACTCGACAGGGCACGCTCCTACGAGCAGTACTTC. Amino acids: CAILDRARSYEQYF.